This T cell receptor (beta chain) came from a study of T-cell memory formation after mild COVID-19. TCRdb analysed the 5' RACE reads with MiXCR anew, one entry per CDR3 protein. The sample carries some 40,000 distinct CDR3 sequences, 7.3% recorded once. Study-level points and caveats: Specificity for SARS-CoV-2 was not confirmed among the second-wave clones peaking on day 37. Contracting clones from day 15 to 85 had balanced CD4/CD8; later expanders favoured CD4+.

The CDR3 is 14 residues long. Between the trimmed V and J ends, which lost 7 bases and 6 bases, there was a span of 15 bases. This clonotype showed up many times. Its antigen is undetermined. Source material: PBMCs or a T cell subset sorted from them (not recorded which). The sequence was collected from a man in his late teens or twenties who had mild COVID-19 (a few samples of this study predate the infection). Cell type and time point are not known. The chain is built from TRBV12-3 or TRBV12-4 and TRBJ2-2, with D tentatively TRBD2 (6 bases). The CDR3 is CASTPSRRAGELFF. As DNA, the CDR3 is TGTGCCAGCACCCCGAGCAGGAGGGCCGGGGAGCTGTTTTTT.